Sequencing of this T cell receptor beta chain was carried out in a study of blood T cell repertoires in COVID-19. Study at large: The origin of the acute and convalescent COVID-19 samples was the United States, Italy and Spain.

Living in roughly 23 US areas, the participants were between 18 and 89 years of age. Participants classified as exposed had met a COVID-19 case within 2 weeks before study entry. The data were produced by immunoSEQ multiplex PCR, yet TCRdb's version contains in-frame clones alone and is incomplete. The sample has 200,000 to 250,000 clones; about 83% are singletons. This CDR3 is 15 amino acids long. Trimming pared 3 bases from V and 4 bases from J, leaving 15 bases between. Germline CDR1 SGHTA, CDR2 FQGNSA. This TCR was sampled from a woman aged 50 to 60 who had been exposed to COVID-19. Sequencing was carried out using PBMCs or T cells enriched from blood (not recorded which). The chain links TRBV7-2 to TRBJ2-5, with D possibly being TRBD1 (6 bases). In nucleotides, the CDR3 is TGTGCCAGCAGCTTTAGAACAGGGCCCACAGAGACCCAGTACTTC. Translated: CASSFRTGPTETQYF.